This TCR beta chain was identified during a study of cytomegalovirus exposure and HLA in healthy donors. Study-wide points: Reports showed the classifier diagnosing cytomegalovirus status with high specificity and sensitivity.

On this clone itself: The antigen is not known.

PCR employed 60 Vbeta and 13 Jbeta primers. Sequencing used immunoSEQ multiplex PCR; TCRdb keeps in-frame clones, though not all of them. The sample contains some 150,000 clones, 82% of which appear only once. Trimming stripped 5 bases from V and 2 bases from J, with 16 bases between. Per germline, CDR1 SEHNR and CDR2 FQNEAQ (reference sequence). This CDR3 has 15 residues. Input material: PBMCs. The clonotype comes from a man aged 18 to 30 in good health and CMV-seropositive. This chain connects TRBV7-9 to TRBJ2-7; D is perhaps TRBD2 (6 bases). The CDR3 DNA sequence: TGTGCCAGCAGCCCTCTACGGGAGCGAACCTACGAGCAGTACTTC. Translated, it gives CASSPLRERTYEQYF.